Following are 25 T cell receptor beta chains from one sample sequenced in a study of T cell repertoires in cytomegalovirus infection. TCRdb re-called the reads through MiXCR, storing one row per CDR3 protein. Among about half a million distinct CDR3 sequences listed, under 55% were seen once. The antigens for these receptors are not known. Sequencing used cultured PBMCs, obtained from culture after CMV antigen stimulation. These receptors came from a human donor in good health (CMV status not recorded). Some clones in this sample may be carry-over from other donors' samples.

The chain combines TRBV7-8 with TRBJ1-1; no definite D call. Germline V CDR1 and CDR2: SGHVS, FQNEAQ. This CDR3 spans 14 amino acids. V shed 0 bases and J shed 1 base, with 6 bases lying between them. The CDR3 DNA is TGTGCCAGCAGCTTAGCTCCAGGGAACACTGAAGCTTTCTTT. It specifies CASSLAPGNTEAFF.

This clonotype has just a few counts. V and J are TRBV12-3 or TRBV12-4 and TRBJ2-7; possible D gene TRBD1, 6 bases. The CDR3 totals 14 residues. V was pared by 6 bases and J by 2 bases, with 14 bases between. As DNA, the CDR3 is TGTGCCAGCAGCCCACAGGGTGCCGCCTACGAGCAGTACTTC. The encoded protein is CASSPQGAAYEQYF.

The chain uses TRBV12-3 or TRBV12-4 and TRBJ1-5; D is perhaps TRBD1 (6 bases). V gave up 3 bases and J gave up 0 bases, with 9 bases separating them. This CDR3 region has 15 residues. CDR3 sequence reads: CASSFRGPSNQPQHF. DNA for the CDR3: TGTGCCAGCAGTTTCAGGGGCCCTAGCAATCAGCCCCAGCATTTT.

This rearrangement joins TRBV6-1 to TRBJ2-5; D may correspond to TRBD1 or TRBD2 (5 bases each). Germline CDR1 and CDR2: MNHNS and SASEGT. CDR3 length: 13 amino acids. The germline V and J ends were trimmed by 2 bases and 5 bases, with 9 bases remaining between them. The CDR3 spells CASSEMWGETQYF. Written as DNA, the CDR3 is TGTGCCAGCAGTGAAATGTGGGGGGAGACCCAGTACTTC.

The rearrangement links TRBV2 to TRBJ2-1; TRBD2 might be the D (6 bases). Trimming stripped 7 bases from V and 2 bases from J, with 21 bases between. The CDR3 sequence is 17 residues long. The germline V gene has CDR1 SNHLY and CDR2 FYNNEI. The CDR3 DNA reads as TGTGCCAGCACCAGACCGGACTATCCGCAGACCTACAATGAGCAGTTCTTC. It yields the protein CASTRPDYPQTYNEQFF.

V is TRBV7-6 and J is TRBJ2-7; D is unclear. Germline loops: CDR1 SGHVS, CDR2 FNYEAQ. The CDR3 is made up of 13 amino acids. Trimming stripped 0 bases from V and 5 bases from J, with 8 bases between. CDR3 in amino acids: CASSLASSDEQYF. The CDR3 bases are TGTGCCAGCAGCTTAGCGAGCTCGGACGAGCAGTACTTC.

The chain employs TRBV6-1 and TRBJ2-5; D is possibly TRBD1 (6 bases). V lost 1 base to trimming and J lost 5 bases, with 14 bases between them. The CDR3 is 15 residues long. Germline V lookup: CDR1 MNHNS, CDR2 SASEGT. CDR3: CASSEGPTGLETQYF. CDR3 in DNA: TGTGCCAGCAGTGAAGGACCCACAGGGTTGGAGACCCAGTACTTC.

The chain couples TRBV4-2 to TRBJ1-6; D gene ambiguous. The CDR3 contains 16 residues. Germline V gene data show CDR1 as LGHNA and CDR2 as YNFKEQ. V gave up 0 bases and J gave up 7 bases, with 13 bases separating them. DNA for the CDR3: TGTGCCAGCAGCCAAGATTTGGACTTCTGGAATTCACCCCTCCACTTT. Its translation is CASSQDLDFWNSPLHF.

V is TRBV19 and J is TRBJ1-2; unclear D gene. The CDR3 is made up of 13 amino acids. V was clipped by 5 bases and J by 1 base, with 8 bases between them. CDR1 and CDR2 from the germline V gene are LNHDA and SQIVND (reference sequence). The CDR3 sequence: CASSLDHNYGYTF. The DNA of the CDR3 is TGTGCCAGTAGTTTGGACCATAACTATGGCTACACCTTC.

This clonotype was detected only a few times. The genes are TRBV6-1 and TRBJ1-5; D unclear. This CDR3 contains 14 residues. Germline V CDR1 and CDR2: MNHNS, SASEGT. Trimming cost V 2 bases and J 6 bases, with 11 bases left between them. The CDR3, as DNA: TGTGCCAGCAGTGAATCGCCGGGCAGTCAGCCCCAGCATTTT. Encoded protein: CASSESPGSQPQHF.

The chain combines TRBV14 with TRBJ2-1; 9 bases are a match to TRBD2. The CDR3 loop spans 15 amino acids. After removal of 4 bases from V and 5 bases from J, the junction contained 6 bases not matched to a gene. Germline V lookup: CDR1 SGHDN, CDR2 FVKESK. CDR3 DNA: TGTGCCAGCAGCCCGCTAGCGGGGAGAGACAATGAGCAGTTCTTC. Amino acids: CASSPLAGRDNEQFF.

The chain uses TRBV12-3 or TRBV12-4 and TRBJ2-2; no clear D. The CDR3 is 12 amino acids. Deletions cut 7 bases from V and 7 bases from J, with 10 bases between. CDR3 sequence (DNA): TGTGCCAGCAATTGGGGATTCGGGGAGCTGTTTTTT. Amino acid sequence: CASNWGFGELFF.

This clonotype has a handful of counts. The CDR3 region is CASSLQGTSGGEQYF. In DNA form, the CDR3 reads TGTGCCAGCAGCTTACAAGGGACTAGCGGGGGCGAGCAGTACTTC. The gene calls are TRBV7-2 and TRBJ2-7; the match to TRBD2 covers 14 bases. This CDR3 spans 15 amino acids. Germline V gene lookup returns CDR1 SGHTA and CDR2 FQGNSA. Trimming cost V 2 bases and J 6 bases; bases outside gene matches: 3.

This chain uses TRBV6-6 with TRBJ1-5; 9 nucleotides align to TRBD1. V shed 3 bases and J 6 bases; nucleotides not matched to a gene: 9. Germline CDR1 MNHNY, CDR2 SVGAGI (reference sequence). The CDR3 length is 16 residues. The CDR3 loop reads CASSYWGQGGSQPQHF. CDR3 in DNA: TGTGCCAGCAGTTATTGGGGACAGGGTGGAAGTCAGCCCCAGCATTTT.

The chain is built from TRBV7-6 and TRBJ1-2; D is unresolved. Germline loops: CDR1 SGHVS, CDR2 FNYEAQ. The CDR3 runs 16 residues. Trimming took 5 bases from V and 4 from J, leaving 20 bases between them. CDR3 residues: CASSPRHDSFPYGYTF. The CDR3, as DNA: TGTGCCAGCAGCCCCAGACACGACTCCTTCCCCTATGGCTACACCTTC.

The chain has TRBV7-2 and TRBJ2-3; TRBD1 matches 7 bases. Trimming removed 5 bases from V and 3 bases from J; junction bases left unmatched: 11. The CDR3 runs 16 residues. Per germline, CDR1 SGHTA and CDR2 FQGNSA. The chain's CDR3 is CASSTRDRGLTDTQYF. The CDR3 bases are TGTGCCAGCAGCACCCGGGACAGAGGGTTGACAGATACGCAGTATTTT. Drawing the rest from reference TRBV7-2 and TRBJ2-3, the complete variable domain is GAGVSQSPSNKVTEKGKDVELRCDPISGHTALYWYRQSLGQGLEFLIYFQGNSAPDKSGLPSDRFSAERTGGSVSTLTIQRTQQEDSAVYLCASSTRDRGLTDTQYFGPGTRLTVL.

This chain uses TRBV11-3 with TRBJ2-1; tentatively, D is TRBD1 (5 bases). The CDR3 runs 14 residues. The germline V gene has CDR1 SGHNT and CDR2 YENEEA. V was cut by 5 bases and J by 10 bases, with 18 bases left in between. As DNA, the CDR3 is TGTGCCAGCAGCCCGACTCCAGGGAACGAGGAGCAGTTCTTC. Residues: CASSPTPGNEEQFF.

This clonotype was detected only a few times. The chain couples TRBV5-1 to TRBJ1-1; D uncertain. From germline, CDR1 is SGHRS and CDR2 YFSETQ. The V gene lost 0 bases and the J gene lost 0 bases, with 9 bases spanning the gap. The CDR3 consists of 15 residues. The CDR3 DNA reads TGCGCCAGCAGCTTGGACCGTCCAGTGAACACTGAAGCTTTCTTT. Encoded protein: CASSLDRPVNTEAFF. The variable domain in full, with the rest retrieved from reference TRBV5-1 and TRBJ1-1, is KAGVTQTPRYLIKTRGQQVTLSCSPISGHRSVSWYQQTPGQGLQFLFEYFSETQRNKGNFPGRFSGRQFSNSRSEMNVSTLELGDSALYLCASSLDRPVNTEAFFGQGTRLTVV.

The table lists this clonotype with a few counts. This chain links TRBV7-8 with TRBJ2-1, with 8 bases lining up with TRBD1. Germline CDR1 is SGHVS and CDR2 is FQNEAQ. The CDR3 is made up of 12 amino acids. V dropped 5 bases and J dropped 8; count of bases not matched to a gene: 2. In DNA, the CDR3 is TGTGCCAGCAGCAGGACAGGGTATGAGCAGTTCTTC. It codes for CASSRTGYEQFF.

This clonotype has just a few counts. The rearrangement links TRBV30 to TRBJ2-5, with unresolved D. Trimming stripped 4 bases from V and 0 bases from J, with 9 bases between. The CDR3 length is 13 residues. From germline, CDR1 is GTSNPN and CDR2 SVGIG (reference sequence). CDR3 sequence reads: CAWIPSDQETQYF. DNA for the CDR3: TGTGCCTGGATCCCTTCGGACCAAGAGACCCAGTACTTC.

The chain employs TRBV7-2 and TRBJ2-7; D may be TRBD1 or TRBD2 (5 bases each). The V end lost 3 bases, the J end lost 0 bases, and 12 bases lay between the germline ends. In germline, CDR1 is SGHTA, CDR2 FQGNSA. The CDR3 contains 15 residues. The CDR3 nucleotides are TGTGCCAGCAGCTTGGGCCGGGGCATCTCCTACGAGCAGTACTTC. This gives the protein CASSLGRGISYEQYF.

The rearrangement uses TRBV6-5 and TRBJ1-2, with D hard to call. The length of the CDR3 is 11 residues. In germline, CDR1 is MNHEY, CDR2 SVGAGI. V shed 8 bases and J shed 8 bases, with 12 bases lying between them. The CDR3 spells CASERDGGYTF. CDR3 DNA sequence: TGTGCCAGCGAAAGGGATGGAGGCTACACCTTC.

In its sample, this clonotype was seen a few times. V usage is TRBV7-6 and J usage is TRBJ2-2, with 10 bases lining up with TRBD1. The junction had 4 bases not matched to a gene; V was cut back by 3 bases and J by 3 bases. The CDR3 has 16 amino acids. The germline V gene encodes CDR1 SGHVS and CDR2 FNYEAQ. CDR3 region: CASSFLTGGDTGELFF. CDR3 DNA: TGTGCCAGCAGCTTTTTGACAGGGGGCGACACCGGGGAGCTGTTTTTT. The full variable domain, in which reference TRBV7-6 and TRBJ2-2 provide the parts outside the CDR3, is GAGVSQSPRYKVTKRGQDVALRCDPISGHVSLYWYRQALGQGPEFLTYFNYEAQQDKSGLPNDRFSAERPEGSISTLTIQRTEQRDSAMYRCASSFLTGGDTGELFFGEGSRLTVL.

The V call is TRBV6-5, the J call TRBJ2-7; TRBD1 matches at 8 bases. The ends lost 2 bases at V and 7 bases at J; junction bases unmatched: 7. The CDR3 sequence is 14 residues long. In germline, CDR1 is MNHEY, CDR2 SVGAGI. The chain's CDR3 is CASSYPGGSGEQYF. CDR3 DNA: TGTGCCAGCAGTTACCCAGGGGGCTCTGGGGAGCAGTACTTC.

This clonotype was detected only a few times. V is TRBV28 and J is TRBJ2-7, with D tentatively TRBD1 (5 bases). Deletions cut 6 bases from V and 2 bases from J, with 14 bases between. The CDR3 contains 14 residues. The germline CDR1 and CDR2 sequences are MDHEN and SYDVKM. The DNA for the CDR3 is TGTGCCAGCAGATCGACAGCCGCTCCCTACGAGCAGTACTTC. The encoded protein is CASRSTAAPYEQYF.